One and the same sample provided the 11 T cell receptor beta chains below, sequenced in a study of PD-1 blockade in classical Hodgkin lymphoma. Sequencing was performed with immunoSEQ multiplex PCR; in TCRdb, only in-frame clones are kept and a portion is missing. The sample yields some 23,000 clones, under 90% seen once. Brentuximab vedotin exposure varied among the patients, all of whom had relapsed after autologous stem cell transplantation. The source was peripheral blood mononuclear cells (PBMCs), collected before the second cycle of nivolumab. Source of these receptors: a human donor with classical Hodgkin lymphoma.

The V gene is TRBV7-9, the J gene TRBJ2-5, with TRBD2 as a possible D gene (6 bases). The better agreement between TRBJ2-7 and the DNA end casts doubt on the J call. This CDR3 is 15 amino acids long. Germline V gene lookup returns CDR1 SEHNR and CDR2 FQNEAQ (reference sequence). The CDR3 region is CASSLRDFGSYEQYF. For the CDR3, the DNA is TGTGCCAGCAGCTTAAGGGACTTCGGCTCCTACGAGCAGTACTTC.

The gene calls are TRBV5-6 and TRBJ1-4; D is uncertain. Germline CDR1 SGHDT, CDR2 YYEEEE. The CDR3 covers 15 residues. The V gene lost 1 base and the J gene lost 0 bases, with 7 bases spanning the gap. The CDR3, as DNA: TGTGCCAGCAGCTTGAAGGCAACAACTAATGAAAAACTGTTTTTT. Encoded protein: CASSLKATTNEKLFF.

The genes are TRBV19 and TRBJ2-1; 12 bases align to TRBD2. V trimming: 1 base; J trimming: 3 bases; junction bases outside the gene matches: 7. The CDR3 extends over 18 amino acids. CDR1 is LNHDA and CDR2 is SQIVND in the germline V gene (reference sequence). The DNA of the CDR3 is TGTGCCAGTAGTATAGGCTCCCTAGCGGGGGGGTACTACAATGAGCAGTTCTTC. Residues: CASSIGSLAGGYYNEQFF.

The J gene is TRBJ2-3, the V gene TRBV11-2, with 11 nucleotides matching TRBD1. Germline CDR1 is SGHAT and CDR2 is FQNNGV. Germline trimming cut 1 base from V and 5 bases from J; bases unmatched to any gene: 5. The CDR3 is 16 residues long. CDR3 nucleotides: TGTGCCAGCAGCTTAGTTCTGGGACAGGGGGTAGATACGCAGTATTTT. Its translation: CASSLVLGQGVDTQYF.

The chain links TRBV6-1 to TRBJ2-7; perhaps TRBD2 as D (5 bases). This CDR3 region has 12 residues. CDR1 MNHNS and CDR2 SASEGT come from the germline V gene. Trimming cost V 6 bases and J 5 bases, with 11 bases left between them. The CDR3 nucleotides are TGTGCCAGCAGGGGAGACGGGCACGAGCAGTACTTC. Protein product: CASRGDGHEQYF.

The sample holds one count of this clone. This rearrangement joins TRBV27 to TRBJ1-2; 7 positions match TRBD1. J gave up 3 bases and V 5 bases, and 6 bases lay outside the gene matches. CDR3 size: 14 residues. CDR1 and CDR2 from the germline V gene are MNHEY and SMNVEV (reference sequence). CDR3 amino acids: CASSKDQGDYGYTF. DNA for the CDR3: TGTGCCAGCAGTAAGGATCAGGGGGACTATGGCTACACCTTC.

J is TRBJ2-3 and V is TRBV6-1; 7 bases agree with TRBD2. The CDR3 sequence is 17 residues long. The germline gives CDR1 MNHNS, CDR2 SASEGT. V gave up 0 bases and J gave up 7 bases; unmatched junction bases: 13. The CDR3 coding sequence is TGTGCCAGCAGTGAAGCGGTTGTCCAGACTAGCCCATATACGCAGTATTTT. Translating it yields CASSEAVVQTSPYTQYF.

The CDR3 DNA reads TGCGCCAGCAGCCAAGGCGGGAGCGGGGTACCTGGGTGGAACATTCAGTACTTC. Encoded protein: CASSQGGSGVPGWNIQYF. J is TRBJ2-4 and V is TRBV4-1; TRBD2 matches at 7 bases. Germline CDR1 reads MGHRA; CDR2 reads YSYEKL. This CDR3 is built from 18 residues. The V gene end was trimmed by 1 base and the J gene end by 7 bases; junction bases not matched to a gene: 16.

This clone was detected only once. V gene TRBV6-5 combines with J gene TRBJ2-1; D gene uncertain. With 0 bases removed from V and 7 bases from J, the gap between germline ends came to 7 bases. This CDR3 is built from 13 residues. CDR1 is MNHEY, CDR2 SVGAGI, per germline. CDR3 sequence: CASSYSLKNEQFF. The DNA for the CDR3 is TGTGCCAGCAGTTACTCTCTGAAGAATGAGCAGTTCTTC.

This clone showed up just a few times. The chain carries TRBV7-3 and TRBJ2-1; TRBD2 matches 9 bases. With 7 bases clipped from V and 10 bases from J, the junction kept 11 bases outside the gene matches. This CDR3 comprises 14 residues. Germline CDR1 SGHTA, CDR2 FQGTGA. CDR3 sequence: CASTSSGALGEQFF. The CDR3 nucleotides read TGTGCCAGCACCTCTAGCGGGGCCCTGGGGGAGCAGTTCTTC. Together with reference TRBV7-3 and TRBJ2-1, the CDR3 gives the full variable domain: GAGVSQTPSNKVTEKGKYVELRCDPISGHTALYWYRQSLGQGPEFLIYFQGTGAADDSGLPNDRFFAVRPEGSVSTLKIQRTERGDSAVYLCASTSSGALGEQFFGPGTRLTVL.

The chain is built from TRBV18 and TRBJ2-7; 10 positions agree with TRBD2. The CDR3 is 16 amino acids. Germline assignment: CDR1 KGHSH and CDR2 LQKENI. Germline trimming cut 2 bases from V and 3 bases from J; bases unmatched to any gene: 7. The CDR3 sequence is CASSPFEASGGYEQYF. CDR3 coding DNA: TGTGCCAGCTCACCATTCGAGGCTAGCGGGGGCTACGAGCAGTACTTC.